Shown below are 10 T cell receptor beta chains from a single sample sequenced in a study of blood T cell repertoires in COVID-19. Sequencing was performed with immunoSEQ multiplex PCR; in TCRdb, only in-frame clones are kept and a portion is missing. The data contain 250,000 or so clones, nearly 90% of them singletons. The sample was peripheral blood. The receptors stem from a woman in her sixties with COVID-19, enrolled during active disease.

The rearrangement links TRBV3-1 (or the pseudogene TRBV3-2) to TRBJ2-3, with TRBD2 matching over 10 bases. The CDR3 runs to 16 residues. Germline values: CDR1 LGHDT, CDR2 YNNKEL (reference sequence). V gave up 4 bases and J gave up 6 bases; unmatched junction bases: 10. The CDR3 bases are TGTGCCAGCAGCCGCCCCCCAGCGGGGGGGCGCGATACGCAGTATTTT. Protein product: CASSRPPAGGRDTQYF.

The V and J genes are TRBV4-2 and TRBJ2-3; 7 nucleotides agree with TRBD2. Trimming took 2 bases from V and 4 from J; bases not matched to a gene: 15. The CDR3 is 18 amino acids. The germline V gene encodes CDR1 LGHNA and CDR2 YNFKEQ. Written as DNA, the CDR3 is TGTGCCAGCAGCCAAACCTCCGGATACAGCGGGGAGGCAGATACGCAGTATTTT. Protein: CASSQTSGYSGEADTQYF.

This rearrangement joins TRBV11-2 to TRBJ2-1; D might be TRBD1 (6 bases). Germline V gene data show CDR1 as SGHAT and CDR2 as FQNNGV. V lost 5 bases and J 2 bases, leaving 16 bases between the germline ends. The CDR3 runs to 16 residues. CDR3 sequence: CASSRKVEGAYNEQFF. The CDR3, as DNA: TGTGCCAGCAGCCGGAAAGTTGAGGGGGCCTACAATGAGCAGTTCTTC.

The J gene is TRBJ2-7, the V gene TRBV10-3; 8 nucleotides line up with TRBD1. Trimming cost V 4 bases and J 6 bases; bases outside gene matches: 8. Per germline, CDR1 ENHRY and CDR2 SYGVKD. This CDR3 has 14 residues. The CDR3 DNA reads as TGTGCCATCAGTGTGACAGGGGACATGTCCGAGCAGTACTTC. It encodes CAISVTGDMSEQYF.

The gene calls are TRBV15 and TRBJ1-2; TRBD1 matches 9 bases. V lost 4 bases, J lost 4 bases, and 7 bases stayed unmatched. The CDR3 consists of 15 residues. CDR1 is LNHNV, CDR2 YYDKDF, per germline (reference sequence). CDR3 region: CATSNRDRVFYGYTF. DNA for the CDR3: TGTGCCACCAGCAACCGGGACAGGGTTTTCTATGGCTACACCTTC.

The CDR3 DNA reads TGTGCCAGCTCAACGTCGGGAATGAATGAAAAACTGTTTTTT. The encoded protein is CASSTSGMNEKLFF. This chain joins TRBV18 and TRBJ1-4; D gene ambiguous. Deletions cut 5 bases from V and 5 bases from J, with 12 bases between. This CDR3 has 14 residues. CDR1 and CDR2 from the germline V gene are KGHSH and LQKENI. Using reference TRBV18 and TRBJ1-4 for the parts outside the CDR3, the full variable domain is NAGVMQNPRHLVRRRGQEARLRCSPMKGHSHVYWYRQLPEEGLKFMVYLQKENIIDESGMPKERFSAEFPKEGPSILRIQQVVRGDSAAYFCASSTSGMNEKLFFGSGTQLSVL.

This clone showed up just a few times. This chain uses TRBV9 with TRBJ1-2; 8 nucleotides agree with TRBD1. Germline V gene sequence: CDR1 SGDLS, CDR2 YYNGEE. This CDR3 is 15 amino acids long. Losses at the gene ends were 5 bases for V and 8 bases for J; bases not matched to a gene: 14. This chain's CDR3 is CASREWVGQGGGYTF. CDR3 bases: TGTGCCAGCAGGGAATGGGTTGGACAGGGTGGAGGCTACACCTTC.

There are a few counts of this clone. V is TRBV9 and J is TRBJ1-1; D is uncertain. This CDR3 comprises 16 residues. Germline CDR1 is SGDLS and CDR2 is YYNGEE. Deletions cut 0 bases from V and 2 bases from J, with 14 bases between. The CDR3 nucleotides are TGTGCCAGCAGCGTAGGTCATAGACGGAGTAACACTGAAGCTTTCTTT. Protein sequence: CASSVGHRRSNTEAFF. Full variable domain (rest looked up from reference TRBV9 and TRBJ1-1): DSGVTQTPKHLITATGQRVTLRCSPRSGDLSVYWYQQSLDQGLQFLIQYYNGEERAKGNILERFSAQQFPDLHSELNLSSLELGDSALYFCASSVGHRRSNTEAFFGQGTRLTVV.

The gene calls are TRBV29-1 and TRBJ1-1, with 8 bases aligning to TRBD1. This CDR3 comprises 14 residues. Germline V gene sequence: CDR1 SQVTM, CDR2 ANQGSEA. V lost 2 bases and J lost 1; bases outside the gene matches: 3. In DNA, the CDR3 is TGCAGCGTTGAAACTGGGACAGGGAACACTGAAGCTTTCTTT. Translated, it gives CSVETGTGNTEAFF. Based on the CDR3 plus reference TRBV29-1 and TRBJ1-1, the full variable domain is SAVISQKPSRDICQRGTSLTIQCQVDSQVTMMFWYRQQPGQSLTLIATANQGSEATYESGFVIDKFPISRPNLTFSTLTVSNMSPEDSSIYLCSVETGTGNTEAFFGQGTRLTVV.

The chain employs TRBV9 and TRBJ2-2; 9 nucleotides match TRBD1. The J segment lost 4 bases and the V segment lost 4 bases, leaving 5 bases of the junction unmatched. The germline V gene encodes CDR1 SGDLS and CDR2 YYNGEE. The length of the CDR3 is 15 residues. In DNA, the CDR3 is TGTGCCAGCAGCATAACAGGGGGCAGCACCGGGGAGCTGTTTTTT. It is translated as CASSITGGSTGELFF.